This TCR beta chain was profiled in a study of cytomegalovirus exposure and HLA in healthy donors. Study-level results: A later analysis found first-cohort TCR clusters tended to co-occur in the approximately 110 validation repertoires. Cytomegalovirus association was assigned to 170 or so TCR beta chains. In vitro checks showed that a few CMV-associated chains really do target CMV antigens. Reports credit the classifier with highly specific, highly sensitive diagnosis of cytomegalovirus status.

The protocol was immunoSEQ multiplex PCR, while the TCRdb copy is restricted to in-frame clones and leaves out a portion. The table shows about 160,000 clones, with over 85% occurring only once. Worth noting for this clone: No antigen is known for it.

Germline V gene data show CDR1 as MNHEY and CDR2 as SMNVEV (reference sequence). The V gene lost 5 bases and the J gene lost 1 base, with 11 bases spanning the gap. The CDR3 loop spans 14 amino acids. This rearrangement joins TRBV27 to TRBJ2-5; D might be TRBD2 (5 bases). The sequence was obtained from a woman aged 18-29 years in good health and CMV-seropositive. The material sequenced was PBMCs. In nucleotides, the CDR3 is TGTGCCAGCAGTCCTATGCGGGTCCAAGAGACCCAGTACTTC. Translated: CASSPMRVQETQYF.